Here is one T cell receptor (beta chain) with its context. This clonotype was seen once. Its antigen is unknown. Base quality data are lacking; no much larger clone is found one base away. Support from one read is weak. The sample comes from a study of CD8 T cells in Susac syndrome (dated by TCRdb to between 2018 and 2021). The study in broad terms: The study used repertoire sequencing to test whether antigen drove CD8+ T cell activation and differentiation in Susac syndrome. The study compared CD8+ T cell repertoire clonality among 12 healthy donors, 14 Susac syndrome patients and some 16 multiple sclerosis patients. The paper's findings and limits, for the study overall: The TCR sequencing and HLA analysis was acknowledged to have included a relatively small number of individuals.

High-throughput TCR beta sequencing profiled peripheral blood CD8+ and CD4+ T cells from healthy donors, Susac syndrome patients and multiple sclerosis patients. Healthy donors were included as age- and sex-matched controls. Bulk CD8+ and CD4+ T cells were purified by magnetic negative isolation, while CD8+ TEMRA cells were enriched using FACS. Blood was drawn into EDTA tubes, processed within 24 hours, and PBMCs were isolated by density gradient centrifugation. PBMCs intended for TCR sequencing were cryopreserved in liquid nitrogen and were subsequently thawed in a 37 degrees C water bath. A purity of at least 90% was achieved for sorted or isolated CD4+, CD8+ and CD8+ TEMRA cells. RNA was extracted with the RNeasy kit and about 0.5 to 1 ug was reverse transcribed using random hexamers. TCR beta CDR3 regions were amplified with the immunoSEQ multiplex PCR assay covering 54 Vbeta and 13 Jbeta segments. PCR amplification bias was corrected using a synthetic template baseline for primer optimization and computational correction. In the paper's pipeline: Only productive sequences were kept, with reads annotated to V, D and J genes according to IMGT and analyzed in immunoSEQ Analyzer. Clonality was computed as one minus Shannon entropy normalized by log2 of the number of productive unique sequences. For each patient and control, public and private clones were evaluated within the 100 most prevalent clones. A clone was defined as Susac-specific if it was absent from the healthy and MS cohorts, from roughly 980 published viral clones and from other ImmuneACCESS disease sequences. TCRdb took the public reads, trimmed them with fastp at Q25, ran MiXCR for clone calling and kept in-frame beta chains. Rows merge per CDR3 protein into single entries with the most common DNA and genes. TCRdb, not the authors, supplied the V and J calls. The sample yields 110,000 or so distinct CDR3 sequences; less than 95% were counted once. The top ten clonotypes cover about 0.11% of the sample.

CDR1 LGHDT and CDR2 YNNKEL were looked up in the germline V gene (reference sequence). For this chain, trimming is 4 bases at the V end and 8 bases at the J end, and the number of junction bases without a gene match is 17. The CDR3, from cysteine to phenylalanine, totals 17 residues. Just the 51-base CDR3 DNA is kept, in frame starting at base 1. The origin of this receptor is a human donor in good health. The chain is encoded by TRBV3-1 joined to TRBJ1-3; 7 bases in between match TRBD1. Material: CD8+ T cells from PBMCs. For the CDR3, the sequence is CASSLLGHPGGGDTIYF. In nucleotide form, the sequence is TGTGCCAGCAGCCTCCTTGGACATCCAGGGGGGGGAGACACCATATATTTT.